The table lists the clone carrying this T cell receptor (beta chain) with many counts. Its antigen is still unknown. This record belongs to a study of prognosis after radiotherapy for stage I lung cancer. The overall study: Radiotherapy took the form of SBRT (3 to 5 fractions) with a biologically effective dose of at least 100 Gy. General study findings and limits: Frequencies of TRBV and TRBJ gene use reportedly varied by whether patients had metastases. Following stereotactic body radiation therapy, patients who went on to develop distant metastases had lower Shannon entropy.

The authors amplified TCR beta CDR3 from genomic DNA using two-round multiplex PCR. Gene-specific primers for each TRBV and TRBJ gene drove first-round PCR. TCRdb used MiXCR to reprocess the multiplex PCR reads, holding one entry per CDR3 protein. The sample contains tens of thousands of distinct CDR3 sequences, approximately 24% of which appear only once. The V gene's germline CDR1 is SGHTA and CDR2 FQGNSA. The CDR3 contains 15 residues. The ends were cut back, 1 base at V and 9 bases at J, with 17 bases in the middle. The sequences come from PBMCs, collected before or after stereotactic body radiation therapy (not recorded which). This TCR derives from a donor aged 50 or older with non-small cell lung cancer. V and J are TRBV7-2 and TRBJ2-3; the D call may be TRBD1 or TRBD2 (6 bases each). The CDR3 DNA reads TGTGCCAGCAGCTTAGGGGCGACCGGAGGGGGGACGCAGTATTTT. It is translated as CASSLGATGGGTQYF.